The 13 T cell receptor beta chains in this list originate from one sample, sequenced in a study of radiation and T cells in renal cell carcinoma. Some clones are missing from TCRdb's copy, which holds only in-frame ones; the method was immunoSEQ multiplex PCR. The sample includes tens of thousands of clones, 65% to 85% of them seen just once. Time point indicated: baseline pretreatment blood. Treatment: 15 Gy SBRT to primary tumor, nephrectomy 4 weeks later. The sequencing here drew on blood, taken from a patient whose treatment included radiotherapy and nephrectomy. The source of these receptors is a man aged 55 to 70 with renal cell carcinoma.

The chain joins TRBV5-6 to TRBJ2-3; D is perhaps TRBD1 (6 bases). Per germline, CDR1 SGHDT and CDR2 YYEEEE. The germline V and J ends were trimmed by 2 bases and 6 bases, with 19 bases remaining between them. This CDR3 has 16 residues. CDR3 sequence: CASSFLRDTRLDTQYF. In DNA form, the CDR3 reads TGTGCCAGCAGCTTCCTCCGGGACACCCGTTTGGATACGCAGTATTTT.

The chain has TRBV7-8 and TRBJ1-1, with D maybe TRBD1 (5 bases). With 5 bases removed from V and 9 bases from J, the gap between germline ends came to 19 bases. The CDR3 totals 14 residues. Germline values: CDR1 SGHVS, CDR2 FQNEAQ. For the CDR3, the DNA is TGTGCCAGCAGCCCCCTTTTAGGACAAAAGAAAGCTTTCTTT. As protein: CASSPLLGQKKAFF.

This clone came up once. The rearrangement uses TRBV9 and TRBJ2-4, with unresolved D. The CDR3 covers 14 residues. Germline loops: CDR1 SGDLS, CDR2 YYNGEE. V shed 4 bases and J shed 5 bases, with 13 bases lying between them. Here the CDR3 reads CASSSHSTENIQYF. DNA of the CDR3: TGTGCCAGCAGCTCCCACAGCACTGAAAACATTCAGTACTTC.

This rearrangement joins TRBV18 to TRBJ2-7; D uncertain. Germline CDR1 and CDR2: KGHSH and LQKENI. Trimming stripped 4 bases from V and 3 bases from J, with 10 bases between. The CDR3 is made up of 13 amino acids. CDR3 amino acids: CASSQDLIYEQYF. For the CDR3, the DNA is TGTGCCAGCTCACAGGACCTGATCTACGAGCAGTACTTC. The variable domain in full, with the rest retrieved from reference TRBV18 and TRBJ2-7, is NAGVMQNPRHLVRRRGQEARLRCSPMKGHSHVYWYRQLPEEGLKFMVYLQKENIIDESGMPKERFSAEFPKEGPSILRIQQVVRGDSAAYFCASSQDLIYEQYFGPGTRLTVT.

The chain uses TRBV5-1 and TRBJ2-5; D remains unclear. CDR1 is SGHRS, CDR2 YFSETQ, per germline. The V end was cut by 5 bases, the J end by 2 bases, with 7 bases between. CDR3 length: 12 amino acids. CDR3 DNA sequence: TGCGCCAGCAGGATTTCTCAAGAGACCCAGTACTTC. It codes for CASRISQETQYF.

This clone was seen only once. The gene calls are TRBV5-4 and TRBJ2-7; D gene ambiguous. Trimming removed 4 bases at V and 4 bases at J, with 6 bases between. CDR1 and CDR2 (germline): SGHNT, YYREEE (reference sequence). CDR3 length: 11 amino acids. Here the CDR3 reads CASSLMYEQYF. The CDR3 DNA follows: TGTGCCAGCAGCCTCATGTACGAGCAGTACTTC.

J is TRBJ2-1 and V is TRBV25-1, with 9 positions matching TRBD1. Trimming at V came to 5 bases and at J to 8 bases, leaving 4 bases not matched to a gene. CDR1 and CDR2 (germline): MGHDK, SYGVNS. The CDR3 is 13 amino acids. The CDR3 is CASSRTGVDEQFF. Here the CDR3 DNA reads TGTGCCAGCAGTAGGACAGGGGTCGATGAGCAGTTCTTC.

The rearrangement joins TRBV6-5 to TRBJ1-1, with D hard to call. Germline V gives CDR1 MNHEY, CDR2 SVGAGI. V was clipped by 6 bases and J by 3 bases, with 11 bases between them. The CDR3 extends over 13 amino acids. The CDR3 coding sequence is TGTGCCAGCAGCAATCAACCCTACACTGAAGCTTTCTTT. Its protein is CASSNQPYTEAFF.

The V and J genes are TRBV7-2 and TRBJ2-2; D remains unclear. The CDR3 covers 16 residues. Germline V lookup: CDR1 SGHTA, CDR2 FQGNSA. V lost 0 bases to trimming and J lost 1 base, with 9 bases between them. The CDR3 DNA reads TGTGCCAGCAGCTTAGCGCTCAACAGGAACACCGGGGAGCTGTTTTTT. It is translated as CASSLALNRNTGELFF.

The genes are TRBV13 and TRBJ2-3; a possible D gene is TRBD1 (5 bases). Germline V CDR1 and CDR2: PRHDT, FYEKMQ (reference sequence). The CDR3 runs 15 residues. V lost 1 base and J 0 bases, leaving 8 bases between the germline ends. The CDR3 protein is CASSLDGASTDTQYF. The CDR3 nucleotides are TGTGCCAGCAGCTTAGATGGGGCTAGCACAGATACGCAGTATTTT.

The V call is TRBV29-1, the J call TRBJ1-6, with TRBD1 matching over 9 bases. Germline V gene data show CDR1 as SQVTM and CDR2 as ANQGSEA. The CDR3 has 14 residues. V lost 4 bases to trimming and J lost 7 bases; unmatched junction nucleotides: 5. The CDR3 sequence: CSVGDRGGNSPLHF. CDR3 DNA sequence: TGCAGCGTTGGTGACAGGGGGGGGAATTCACCCCTCCACTTT.

The rearrangement uses TRBV5-1 and TRBJ1-2; no reliable D call. The CDR3 consists of 16 residues. V was pared by 1 base and J by 5 bases, with 18 bases between. Germline loops: CDR1 SGHRS, CDR2 YFSETQ. In DNA, the CDR3 is TGCGCCAGCAGCTTGATCCCGCGGGATAGAGGATATGGCTACACCTTC. This translates into CASSLIPRDRGYGYTF.

This chain connects TRBV10-1 to TRBJ2-5; D may match TRBD1 or TRBD2 (5 bases each). From germline, CDR1 is WNHNN and CDR2 SYGVQD (reference sequence). Deletions cut 3 bases from V and 4 bases from J, with 12 bases between. This CDR3 region has 14 residues. CDR3 in DNA: TGCGCCAGCAGTGAAACTGGGGCGGGAGAGACCCAGTACTTC. Residues: CASSETGAGETQYF.